The clone carrying this TCR beta chain showed up just once. Libraries were prepared by immunoSEQ multiplex PCR; TCRdb keeps only in-frame clonotypes and omits some of them. The table shows approximately 380,000 clones, with more than 85% occurring only once. The data were taken from a study of blood T cell repertoires in COVID-19. Study overall: From the United States, Italy and Spain came samples of acute and convalescent COVID-19.

Someone with COVID-19 had been met by exposed participants within 2 weeks before study entry. V gave up 1 base and J gave up 8 bases, with 11 bases separating them. The CDR3 runs to 13 residues. This receptor was identified in a woman in her thirties or forties who had been exposed to COVID-19. The chain links TRBV12-3 or TRBV12-4 to TRBJ1-2; no reliable D call. Sequencing was carried out using PBMCs or T cells enriched from blood (not recorded which). This chain's CDR3 is CASSLVSLRGYTF. CDR3 bases: TGTGCCAGCAGTTTAGTGTCTCTCAGGGGCTACACCTTC.